This T cell receptor (beta chain) was recorded in a study of blood T cell repertoires in COVID-19. In the study overall: Donors in the United States, Italy and Spain gave samples during acute or convalescent COVID-19.

Enrollees, about 18 to 90 years old, lived in approximately 24 US areas. The data were produced by immunoSEQ multiplex PCR, yet TCRdb's version contains in-frame clones alone and is incomplete. Of roughly 180,000 clones detected, about 85% appear once; the ten largest clones hold around 2.4%. This clone has just a few counts. The CDR3 spans 18 residues. Germline CDR1 is SGHNT and CDR2 is YENEEA. With V trimmed by 4 bases and J by 1 base, 7 bases remained unmatched. The material sequenced was PBMCs or T cells enriched from blood (not recorded which). The TCR comes from a woman under 40 who had recovered from COVID-19. The chain is built from TRBV11-3 and TRBJ2-2, with 12 nucleotides matching TRBD1. DNA for the CDR3: TGTGCCAGCAGCTCGCCGGGACAGGGGGCTCGGAACACCGGGGAGCTGTTTTTT. Amino acids: CASSSPGQGARNTGELFF.